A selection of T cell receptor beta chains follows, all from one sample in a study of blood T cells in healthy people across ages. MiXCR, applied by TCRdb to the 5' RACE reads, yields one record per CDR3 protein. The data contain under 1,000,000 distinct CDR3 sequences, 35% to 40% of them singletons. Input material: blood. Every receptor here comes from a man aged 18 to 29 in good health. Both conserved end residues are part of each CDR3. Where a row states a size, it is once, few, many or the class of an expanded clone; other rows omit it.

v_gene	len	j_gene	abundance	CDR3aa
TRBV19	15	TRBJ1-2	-	CASSSLDKSWGGYTF
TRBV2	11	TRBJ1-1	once	CATRGVQRAFF
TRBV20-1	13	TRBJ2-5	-	CSARDRAGAEMYF
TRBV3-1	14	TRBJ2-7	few	CASSQGLTFYEQYF
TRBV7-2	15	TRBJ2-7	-	CASSRGQVVTYEQYF
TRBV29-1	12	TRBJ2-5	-	CSVRPPSETQYF
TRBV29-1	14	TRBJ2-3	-	CSVESLVIGDTQYF
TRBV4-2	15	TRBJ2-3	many	CASSPTVTSTDTQYF
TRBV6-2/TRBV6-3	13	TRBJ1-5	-	CASRLTANQPQHF
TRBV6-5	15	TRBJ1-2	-	CASSYRQGANYGYTF
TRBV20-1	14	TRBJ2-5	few	CSAMAGLVLETQYF
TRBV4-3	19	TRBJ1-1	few	CASSHYPVDWEGTDTEAFF
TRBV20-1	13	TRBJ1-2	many	CSARIPGGHGYTF
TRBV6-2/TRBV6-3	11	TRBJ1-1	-	CASALNTEAFF
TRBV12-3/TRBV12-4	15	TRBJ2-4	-	CASSSNRGVATAQYF
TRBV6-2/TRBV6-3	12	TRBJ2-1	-	CVSSQDRVRQFF
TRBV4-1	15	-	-	CASSQGDQATCEQYF
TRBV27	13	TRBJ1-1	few	CAASDGMNTEAFF
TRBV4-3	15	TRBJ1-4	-	CASSQAQGGNEKLFF
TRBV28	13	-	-	CASSLQGLETQYF
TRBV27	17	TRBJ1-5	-	CASSLTFDRKKGQPQHF
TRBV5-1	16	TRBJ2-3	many	CASSRTSGDLTDTQYF
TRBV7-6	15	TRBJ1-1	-	CASSLEAGMNTEAFF
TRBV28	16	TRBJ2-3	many	CASSLIAGGGTDTQYF
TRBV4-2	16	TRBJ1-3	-	CASSQDDTHSGNTIYF